A single sample is the source of the 29 T cell receptor beta chains below, sequenced in a study of shared clonotypes between healthy human individuals. Here immunoSEQ multiplex PCR was the method, and the copy in TCRdb shows in-frame clones only, minus some. The table has some 2.1 million clones, roughly 95% seen once. In the naive CD8 group, cells lacked CD45RO and were positively selected for CCR7, so terminally differentiated effector memory CD45RA+ cells were left out. Sequencing was carried out using naive CD8+ T cells sorted from blood. The source is a man aged 18 to 30 in good health.

V is TRBV7-6 and J is TRBJ2-7; no clear D gene. The CDR3 is 13 amino acids. Germline V gene lookup returns CDR1 SGHVS and CDR2 FNYEAQ. V was pared by 0 bases and J by 3 bases, with 6 bases between. The CDR3 is CASSLALHYEQYF. Written as DNA, the CDR3 is TGTGCCAGCAGCTTAGCGCTTCACTACGAGCAGTACTTC.

The chain uses TRBV25-1 and TRBJ1-5, with D uncertain. The CDR3 spans 14 residues. V was cut by 2 bases and J by 3 bases, with 8 bases left in between. Germline values: CDR1 MGHDK, CDR2 SYGVNS. As DNA, the CDR3 is TGTGCCAGCAGTGAAGTAGGAAACAATCAGCCCCAGCATTTT. It specifies CASSEVGNNQPQHF.

V gene TRBV30 combines with J gene TRBJ1-3; a weak D match, TRBD1 (5 bases). The CDR3 runs to 15 residues. The germline CDR1 and CDR2 sequences are GTSNPN and SVGIG (reference sequence). Trimming took 5 bases from V and 0 from J, leaving 14 bases between them. The CDR3 sequence is CAWSLPGVSGNTIYF. The CDR3, as DNA: TGTGCCTGGTCCCTCCCGGGGGTCTCTGGAAACACCATATATTTT.

V is TRBV2 and J is TRBJ2-1; D not certain. The CDR3 loop spans 15 amino acids. Trimming took 1 base from V and 3 from J, leaving 10 bases between them. From germline, CDR1 is SNHLY and CDR2 FYNNEI. The CDR3 coding sequence is TGTGCCAGCAGTGAAGGTCTAGTGTACTACAATGAGCAGTTCTTC. This gives the protein CASSEGLVYYNEQFF.

A single count supports this clone. The sample has other DNA sequences that encode this CDR3 too. The chain joins TRBV7-2 to TRBJ1-1; possibly TRBD1 for D (5 bases). V was trimmed by 2 bases and J by 5 bases, leaving 9 bases between them. The CDR3 is 13 amino acids. CDR1 SGHTA and CDR2 FQGNSA come from the germline V gene. The CDR3 loop is CASSLMGGTEAFF. In DNA form, the CDR3 reads TGTGCCAGCAGCTTAATGGGGGGTACTGAAGCTTTCTTT.

The V call is TRBV4-1, the J call TRBJ1-2; D remains unclear. Trimming took off 0 bases at V and 1 base at J, with 15 bases between the two ends. Germline values: CDR1 MGHRA, CDR2 YSYEKL. This CDR3 is 17 amino acids long. The CDR3 nucleotides are TGCGCCAGCAGCCAAGATCCGGCGACGAGTGTTAACTATGGCTACACCTTC. Amino acids: CASSQDPATSVNYGYTF.

The chain is built from TRBV30 and TRBJ2-7, with 9 bases lining up with TRBD1. CDR1 and CDR2 from the germline V gene are GTSNPN and SVGIG (reference sequence). Trimming at V came to 1 base and at J to 0 bases, leaving 4 bases not matched to a gene. CDR3 length equals 15 residues. As DNA, the CDR3 is TGTGCCTGGAGTGGGGGGACAGGGAGCTCCTACGAGCAGTACTTC. Translation: CAWSGGTGSSYEQYF.

The chain recombines TRBV28 with TRBJ1-1, with 9 bases that match TRBD1. This CDR3 has 14 residues. Germline-derived CDR1 and CDR2 are MDHEN and SYDVKM. With 5 bases clipped from V and 4 bases from J, the junction kept 5 bases outside the gene matches. CDR3: CASSDRGWLTEAFF. CDR3 sequence (DNA): TGTGCCAGCAGTGACAGGGGGTGGCTCACTGAAGCTTTCTTT.

The chain is built from TRBV25-1 and TRBJ2-7; no reliable D call. Germline assignment: CDR1 MGHDK and CDR2 SYGVNS. The CDR3 has 13 amino acids. Between the trimmed V and J ends, which lost 1 base and 6 bases, there was a span of 10 bases. The CDR3 sequence is CASSESTPGEQYF. In DNA, the CDR3 is TGTGCCAGCAGTGAATCCACCCCTGGCGAGCAGTACTTC.

The genes are TRBV4-1 and TRBJ1-6, with D hard to call. Germline V CDR1 and CDR2: MGHRA, YSYEKL. This CDR3 is built from 16 residues. Trimming removed 2 bases at V and 5 bases at J, with 13 bases between. DNA for the CDR3: TGCGCCAGCAGCCAATGGGCCGGGTCCGATAATTCACCCCTCCACTTT. Amino acid sequence: CASSQWAGSDNSPLHF.

This chain connects TRBV15 to TRBJ1-5; D gene uncertain. Trimming cost V 5 bases and J 0 bases, with 5 bases left between them. The CDR3 loop spans 13 amino acids. The germline gives CDR1 LNHNV, CDR2 YYDKDF (reference sequence). DNA for the CDR3: TGTGCCACCAGCTCGGTTAGCAATCAGCCCCAGCATTTT. Protein sequence: CATSSVSNQPQHF. Full variable domain (outside the CDR3, taken from reference TRBV15 and TRBJ1-5): DAMVIQNPRYQVTQFGKPVTLSCSQTLNHNVMYWYQQKSSQAPKLLFHYYDKDFNNEADTPDNFQSRRPNTSFCFLDIRSPGLGDTAMYLCATSSVSNQPQHFGDGTRLSIL.

CDR3 in DNA: TGTGCCAGCAGCCCCCCCTACACCGGGGAGCTGTTTTTT. As protein: CASSPPYTGELFF. The rearrangement joins TRBV27 to TRBJ2-2; the D is unclear. The CDR3 covers 13 residues. V lost 6 bases and J lost 3, with 8 bases in between. From germline, CDR1 is MNHEY and CDR2 SMNVEV (reference sequence).

The chain links TRBV27 to TRBJ1-6; D gene unclear. The CDR3 is 14 amino acids. V was pared by 4 bases and J by 3 bases, with 7 bases between. Germline assignment: CDR1 MNHEY and CDR2 SMNVEV (reference sequence). The CDR3 reads CASSSQIYNSPLHF. The CDR3 DNA is TGTGCCAGCAGTTCTCAAATCTATAATTCACCCCTCCACTTT.

Concerning this clone itself: The same CDR3 can be traced to other DNA sequences in this sample. The chain couples TRBV29-1 to TRBJ2-7, with a tentative D call TRBD2 (5 bases). This CDR3 spans 11 amino acids. With 0 bases removed from V and 6 bases from J, the gap between germline ends came to 6 bases. CDR1 is SQVTM and CDR2 is ANQGSEA in the germline V gene. Here the CDR3 DNA reads TGCAGCGTTGAAGATCGGGGCGAGCAGTACTTC. This gives the protein CSVEDRGEQYF.

This chain joins TRBV7-9 and TRBJ1-4; D ambiguous. The CDR3 has 12 residues. Germline V lookup: CDR1 SEHNR, CDR2 FQNEAQ (reference sequence). The ends were cut back, 3 bases at V and 15 bases at J, with 14 bases in the middle. Here the CDR3 reads CASSLSPRQLFF. In DNA, the CDR3 is TGTGCCAGCAGCTTGTCCCCCCGGCAGTTGTTTTTT.

Details on this clone: Other DNA sequences from this sample encode an identical CDR3 as well. V usage is TRBV5-1 and J usage is TRBJ2-7, with TRBD2 matching 13 bases. Germline V CDR1 and CDR2: SGHRS, YFSETQ. The CDR3 has 14 residues. The J segment lost 4 bases and the V segment lost 4 bases, leaving 2 bases of the junction unmatched. CDR3 amino acids: CASSRLAGGYEQYF. The CDR3 region has the DNA TGCGCCAGCAGCCGACTAGCGGGGGGATACGAGCAGTACTTC. The variable domain in full, with the rest retrieved from reference TRBV5-1 and TRBJ2-7, is KAGVTQTPRYLIKTRGQQVTLSCSPISGHRSVSWYQQTPGQGLQFLFEYFSETQRNKGNFPGRFSGRQFSNSRSEMNVSTLELGDSALYLCASSRLAGGYEQYFGPGTRLTVT.

This sequence joins TRBV7-2 and TRBJ2-1; TRBD2 aligns across 12 bases. This CDR3 is 18 amino acids long. The V and J ends lost 5 bases and 0 bases, in that order; junction bases with no gene match: 8. CDR1 and CDR2 from the germline V gene are SGHTA and FQGNSA. The CDR3 loop reads CASSPGTSGWSSYNEQFF. CDR3 coding DNA: TGTGCCAGCAGCCCCGGGACTAGCGGGTGGAGCTCCTACAATGAGCAGTTCTTC. Drawing the rest from reference TRBV7-2 and TRBJ2-1, the complete variable domain is GAGVSQSPSNKVTEKGKDVELRCDPISGHTALYWYRQSLGQGLEFLIYFQGNSAPDKSGLPSDRFSAERTGGSVSTLTIQRTQQEDSAVYLCASSPGTSGWSSYNEQFFGPGTRLTVL.

A single count supports this clone. The chain uses TRBV7-8 and TRBJ1-4, with 7 bases lining up with TRBD1. V dropped 1 base and J dropped 4; count of bases not matched to a gene: 6. Germline CDR1 reads SGHVS; CDR2 reads FQNEAQ. The CDR3 spans 16 residues. Here the CDR3 reads CASSLGETGLNEKLFF. In DNA, the CDR3 is TGTGCCAGCAGCTTAGGGGAGACAGGGCTTAATGAAAAACTGTTTTTT.

V gene TRBV13 combines with J gene TRBJ2-7, with 12 bases lining up with TRBD2. The length of the CDR3 is 15 residues. Germline lookup yields CDR1 PRHDT and CDR2 FYEKMQ (reference sequence). V was clipped by 5 bases and J by 4 bases; unmatched bases: 6. CDR3 sequence: CASSARTSGKYEQYF. The CDR3 bases are TGTGCCAGCAGCGCCCGGACTAGCGGGAAATACGAGCAGTACTTC.

The genes are TRBV30 and TRBJ1-4; D not certain. The germline V and J ends were trimmed by 1 base and 7 bases, with 13 bases remaining between them. The CDR3 contains 14 residues. Per the germline V gene, CDR1 is GTSNPN and CDR2 is SVGIG (reference sequence). The CDR3 sequence is CAWSEGVGGEKLFF. CDR3 nucleotides: TGTGCCTGGAGTGAGGGCGTGGGTGGTGAAAAACTGTTTTTT.

Concerning this clone itself: One end of the junction fails to match germline, which may point to a read error. The chain links TRBV7-9 to TRBJ1-3; no reliable D call. There are 14 residues in the CDR3. Per the germline V gene, CDR1 is SEHNR and CDR2 is FQNEAQ (reference sequence). The CDR3 nucleotides are TGTGCCAGCAGCTTAACGGCGGAAGGAAGCACCATATATTTT. Translated, it gives CASSLTAEGSTIYF.

The V call is TRBV27, the J call TRBJ2-7, with no clear D. Trimming left V 6 bases short and J 0 bases short, with 12 bases between. Germline V lookup: CDR1 MNHEY, CDR2 SMNVEV (reference sequence). The CDR3 runs to 14 residues. CDR3 sequence reads: CASSPVGLSYEQYF. CDR3 DNA: TGTGCCAGCAGCCCAGTAGGGCTCTCCTACGAGCAGTACTTC.

The genes are TRBV5-5 and TRBJ1-6, with 7 bases matching TRBD1. The CDR3 runs 15 residues. CDR1 is SGHKS and CDR2 is YYEKEE in the germline V gene (reference sequence). V shed 1 base, J shed 8 bases, and the junction held 6 bases outside the gene matches. The chain's CDR3 is CASSLRQGVDSPLHF. DNA of the CDR3: TGTGCCAGCAGCTTGCGGCAGGGGGTAGATTCACCCCTCCACTTT.

V and J are TRBV28 and TRBJ1-2; D not resolved. The V end was cut by 6 bases, the J end by 6 bases, with 17 bases between. The length of the CDR3 is 14 residues. The germline V gene has CDR1 MDHEN and CDR2 SYDVKM. The CDR3 sequence is CASRFRGLADGYTF. The CDR3 region has the DNA TGTGCCAGCAGATTCAGAGGACTCGCGGATGGCTACACCTTC.

This clone has only one observation. J is TRBJ2-7 and V is TRBV27; the D gene is possibly TRBD2 (5 bases). V was clipped by 3 bases and J by 4 bases, with 19 bases between them. Germline lookup yields CDR1 MNHEY and CDR2 SMNVEV (reference sequence). CDR3 length: 16 residues. CDR3 sequence: CASSFSHPGVGYEQYF. The CDR3 DNA reads TGTGCCAGCAGTTTCTCCCATCCCGGGGTCGGATACGAGCAGTACTTC.

The chain joins TRBV27 to TRBJ2-3; D might be TRBD1 (5 bases). V shed 2 bases and J shed 4 bases, with 10 bases lying between them. The CDR3 totals 14 residues. From germline, CDR1 is MNHEY and CDR2 SMNVEV (reference sequence). Here the CDR3 reads CASSLAIGADTQYF. CDR3 in DNA: TGTGCCAGCAGTTTAGCGATAGGGGCAGATACGCAGTATTTT.

This clone appeared a few times. The rearrangement links TRBV5-6 to TRBJ2-7; weak D call: TRBD1 (6 bases). Trimming took off 4 bases at V and 3 bases at J, with 14 bases between the two ends. Germline V gene data show CDR1 as SGHDT and CDR2 as YYEEEE. The CDR3 consists of 14 residues. CDR3 DNA sequence: TGTGCCAGCAGCCGGGACACGGGCTTCTACGAGCAGTACTTC. It is translated as CASSRDTGFYEQYF.

The chain is built from TRBV28 and TRBJ1-4; 8 bases fit TRBD1. CDR1 is MDHEN, CDR2 SYDVKM, per germline. Unmatched junction bases numbered 11, after V lost 6 bases and J lost 8 bases. This CDR3 region has 15 residues. As DNA, the CDR3 is TGTGCCAGCAGAACAGGCCTCTCAGGGGGCGAAAAACTGTTTTTT. Translation: CASRTGLSGGEKLFF.

The V call is TRBV18, the J call TRBJ2-7; 14 bases map to TRBD2. The CDR3 sequence is 17 residues long. Germline trimming cut 3 bases from V and 2 bases from J; bases unmatched to any gene: 6. Germline CDR1 and CDR2: KGHSH and LQKENI. CDR3 region: CASSPGLAGALTYEQYF. CDR3 coding DNA: TGTGCCAGCTCACCGGGACTAGCGGGGGCTCTGACCTACGAGCAGTACTTC. The whole variable domain, filled in from reference TRBV18 and TRBJ2-7, reads NAGVMQNPRHLVRRRGQEARLRCSPMKGHSHVYWYRQLPEEGLKFMVYLQKENIIDESGMPKERFSAEFPKEGPSILRIQQVVRGDSAAYFCASSPGLAGALTYEQYFGPGTRLTVT.